The next 21 T cell receptor beta chains were all read from a single sample in a study of T cell changes during pregnancy in multiple sclerosis (dated by TCRdb to 2018 to 2020). Library generation was performed with the immunoSEQ multiplex PCR assay. What TCRdb holds here is the immuneACCESS table cut down to in-frame rearrangements. Part of the clones is not present; checked against another copy, under half of the missing clones reflect an unresolved V gene, and the others are unexplained. In this sample the table shows approximately 52,000 clones, approximately 92% of which occur a single time. In total, the top ten clones hold 0.25% of the sample. Sample: CD4+ T cells from peripheral blood mononuclear cells, taken in the third trimester of pregnancy. These receptors were obtained from a female donor with multiple sclerosis, enrolled in a pregnancy study.

The chain couples TRBV25-1 to TRBJ1-1, with 8 bases identical to TRBD1. This CDR3 is 13 amino acids long. The V and J ends lost 7 bases and 1 base, in that order; junction bases with no gene match: 2. The V gene's germline CDR1 is MGHDK and CDR2 SYGVNS. DNA of the CDR3: TGTGCCAGCACAGGGGGCTGGAACACTGAAGCTTTCTTT. Its protein product is CASTGGWNTEAFF.

The chain carries TRBV5-4 and TRBJ2-3; 15 bases match TRBD2. The CDR3 loop spans 17 amino acids. V lost 4 bases, J lost 2 bases, and 5 bases stayed unmatched. Germline lookup yields CDR1 SGHNT and CDR2 YYREEE (reference sequence). The CDR3 DNA reads as TGTGCCAGCAGCCCGGGGACTAGCGGGGGGTACACAGATACGCAGTATTTT. This translates into CASSPGTSGGYTDTQYF. Variable domain in full (rest from reference TRBV5-4 and TRBJ2-3): ETGVTQSPTHLIKTRGQQVTLRCSSQSGHNTVSWYQQALGQGPQFIFQYYREEENGRGNFPPRFSGLQFPNYSSELNVNALELDDSALYLCASSPGTSGGYTDTQYFGPGTRLTVL.

The V call is TRBV30, the J call TRBJ2-3, with D perhaps matching TRBD2 (5 bases). This CDR3 is 15 amino acids long. From germline, CDR1 is GTSNPN and CDR2 SVGIG (reference sequence). The V end was cut by 1 base, the J end by 0 bases, with 11 bases between. CDR3 protein: CAWSAASSSTDTQYF. As DNA, the CDR3 is TGTGCCTGGAGTGCAGCTAGCTCTAGCACAGATACGCAGTATTTT.

The chain recombines TRBV28 with TRBJ2-2; 9 bases align to TRBD2. The CDR3 runs to 15 residues. Germline CDR1 reads MDHEN; CDR2 reads SYDVKM. J was trimmed by 1 base and V by 8 bases; bases with no gene match: 5. The CDR3 sequence: CASWGGRENTGELFF. DNA of the CDR3: TGTGCCAGCTGGGGCGGGAGGGAGAACACCGGGGAGCTGTTTTTT.

This chain links TRBV5-4 with TRBJ2-7; TRBD1 agrees at 10 bases. The junction had 9 bases not matched to a gene; V was cut back by 3 bases and J by 6 bases. Germline V gene lookup returns CDR1 SGHNT and CDR2 YYREEE (reference sequence). The CDR3 spans 15 residues. CDR3 sequence reads: CASSSTGTGVGEQYF. CDR3 DNA: TGTGCCAGCAGCTCAACCGGGACAGGGGTTGGCGAGCAGTACTTC. Complete variable domain (other parts from reference TRBV5-4 and TRBJ2-7): ETGVTQSPTHLIKTRGQQVTLRCSSQSGHNTVSWYQQALGQGPQFIFQYYREEENGRGNFPPRFSGLQFPNYSSELNVNALELDDSALYLCASSSTGTGVGEQYFGPGTRLTVT.

The chain combines TRBV29-1 with TRBJ2-7; D gene unclear. Germline V gene data show CDR1 as SQVTM and CDR2 as ANQGSEA. V lost 3 bases, J lost 1 base, and 10 bases lay in between. The CDR3 consists of 13 residues. Here the CDR3 DNA reads TGCAGCGTTGAGGTTACTGAGTCCTACGAGCAGTACTTC. This codes for CSVEVTESYEQYF.

The chain couples TRBV5-5 to TRBJ2-5; TRBD1 aligns across 8 bases. This CDR3 contains 15 residues. The V gene's germline CDR1 is SGHKS and CDR2 YYEKEE (reference sequence). The V segment lost 4 bases and the J segment 3 bases; nucleotides outside the gene matches: 8. The CDR3 nucleotides are TGTGCCAGCAGCACCACCCCGGGACAGGAAGAGACCCAGTACTTC. As protein: CASSTTPGQEETQYF. The complete variable domain, with remaining parts taken from reference TRBV5-5 and TRBJ2-5, reads DAGVTQSPTHLIKTRGQQVTLRCSPISGHKSVSWYQQVLGQGPQFIFQYYEKEERGRGNFPDRFSARQFPNYSSELNVNALLLGDSALYLCASSTTPGQEETQYFGPGTRLLVL.

The chain uses TRBV27 and TRBJ1-4; D uncertain. Per the germline V gene, CDR1 is MNHEY and CDR2 is SMNVEV (reference sequence). The length of the CDR3 is 17 residues. V was cut by 2 bases and J by 1 base, with 14 bases left in between. CDR3 in amino acids: CASSLAYSGGTNEKLFF. The DNA of the CDR3 is TGTGCCAGCAGTTTAGCATATTCGGGAGGAACTAATGAAAAACTGTTTTTT.

About this clone: Other DNA sequences in the sample encode the same CDR3. The chain links TRBV5-1 to TRBJ1-4; 9 bases are shared with TRBD1. In germline, CDR1 is SGHRS, CDR2 YFSETQ. J was trimmed by 7 bases and V by 2 bases; bases with no gene match: 3. This CDR3 has 14 amino acids. CDR3 amino acids: CASSFRQGGEKLFF. CDR3 coding DNA: TGCGCCAGCAGCTTCCGACAGGGGGGTGAAAAACTGTTTTTT.

This chain uses TRBV4-1 with TRBJ2-7, with 7 nucleotides matching TRBD2. Germline V CDR1 and CDR2: MGHRA, YSYEKL. The junction had 1 base not matched to a gene; V was cut back by 0 bases and J by 2 bases. This CDR3 comprises 14 residues. In DNA form, the CDR3 reads TGCGCCAGCAGCCAAGATGGGGGGGCCTACGAGCAGTACTTC. The encoded protein is CASSQDGGAYEQYF.

The chain uses TRBV19 and TRBJ2-1, with D unresolved. Trimming took 6 bases from V and 9 from J, leaving 9 bases between them. CDR3 length equals 11 residues. Germline V gene lookup returns CDR1 LNHDA and CDR2 SQIVND (reference sequence). CDR3 coding DNA: TGTGCCAGTAGGTCTAGTATTGAGCAGTTCTTC. It is translated as CASRSSIEQFF.

The chain is built from TRBV15 and TRBJ2-7; D is possibly TRBD1 (6 bases). Germline V gene sequence: CDR1 LNHNV, CDR2 YYDKDF (reference sequence). V was trimmed by 0 bases and J by 0 bases, leaving 6 bases between them. This CDR3 is 14 amino acids long. CDR3 sequence reads: CATSRDRGSYEQYF. The CDR3 DNA sequence: TGTGCCACCAGCAGAGACAGGGGCTCCTACGAGCAGTACTTC.

This clone was picked up one time. V usage is TRBV27 and J usage is TRBJ2-3; maybe TRBD2 (5 bases). The V end was cut by 4 bases, the J end by 3 bases, with 8 bases between. The CDR3 sequence is 13 residues long. Germline V CDR1 and CDR2: MNHEY, SMNVEV (reference sequence). The CDR3 bases are TGTGCCAGCAGTTCACTAGTAACAGATACGCAGTATTTT. Protein sequence: CASSSLVTDTQYF.

V is TRBV15 and J is TRBJ1-5; 9 positions match TRBD1. The V gene's germline CDR1 is LNHNV and CDR2 YYDKDF (reference sequence). V lost 6 bases, J lost 4 bases, and 4 bases stayed unmatched. CDR3 length: 14 amino acids. The DNA of the CDR3 is TGTGCCACCAGACCCGGGACAGGGAATCAGCCCCAGCATTTT. Translation: CATRPGTGNQPQHF.

The chain carries TRBV28 and TRBJ1-1, with D hard to call. There are 14 residues in the CDR3. Trimming removed 6 bases at V and 0 bases at J, with 11 bases between. From germline, CDR1 is MDHEN and CDR2 SYDVKM. The DNA of the CDR3 is TGTGCCAGCAGCGTGCAGTTAATGAACACTGAAGCTTTCTTT. It codes for CASSVQLMNTEAFF.

This rearrangement joins TRBV13 to TRBJ1-3, with 7 nucleotides matching TRBD1. After removal of 5 bases from V and 0 bases from J, the junction contained 13 bases not matched to a gene. CDR3 size: 18 residues. Looked up from germline, CDR1 is PRHDT and CDR2 is FYEKMQ (reference sequence). The CDR3 sequence is CASSPRPGQANSGNTIYF. CDR3 DNA: TGTGCCAGCAGCCCCAGACCCGGACAGGCCAACTCTGGAAACACCATATATTTT.

The V gene is TRBV18, the J gene TRBJ2-5, with 11 bases that match TRBD2. CDR1 and CDR2 (germline): KGHSH, LQKENI. The CDR3 consists of 17 residues. J lost 5 bases, V lost 4 bases, and 12 bases had no gene match. The CDR3 sequence: CASSLSGTSGRGETQYF. DNA of the CDR3: TGTGCCAGCTCACTCTCCGGGACTAGCGGAAGGGGGGAGACCCAGTACTTC.

The J gene is TRBJ2-4, the V gene TRBV2, with D possibly matching TRBD2 (5 bases). V shed 6 bases and J shed 0 bases, with 12 bases lying between them. CDR1 is SNHLY, CDR2 FYNNEI, per germline. The CDR3 spans 15 residues. CDR3 amino acids: CASSAIGLAKNIQYF. The DNA for the CDR3 is TGTGCCAGCAGCGCCATCGGACTAGCCAAAAACATTCAGTACTTC.

The chain is built from TRBV6-6 and TRBJ1-1; possibly TRBD1 for D (6 bases). The CDR3 consists of 16 residues. Germline loops: CDR1 MNHNY, CDR2 SVGAGI (reference sequence). V shed 2 bases and J shed 4 bases, with 17 bases lying between them. In DNA form, the CDR3 reads TGTGCCAGCAGTTACGTTTCCGGGGGCGGGAGCACTGAAGCTTTCTTT. Protein product: CASSYVSGGGSTEAFF.

This chain links TRBV28 with TRBJ2-7; TRBD2 might be the D (6 bases). The germline gives CDR1 MDHEN, CDR2 SYDVKM. The CDR3 sequence is 13 residues long. The V and J ends lost 7 bases and 4 bases respectively, with 14 bases between them. The CDR3 nucleotides are TGTGCCAGCACTTTGGGACTTCGTTACGAGCAGTACTTC. Amino acid sequence: CASTLGLRYEQYF.

V gene TRBV27 combines with J gene TRBJ2-1; TRBD2 matches at 12 bases. The CDR3 extends over 19 amino acids. The V and J ends lost 3 bases and 12 bases, in that order; junction bases with no gene match: 21. CDR1 and CDR2 from the germline V gene are MNHEY and SMNVEV (reference sequence). The CDR3 loop reads CASSFLSLAGGIPGGLQFF. The CDR3 DNA follows: TGTGCCAGCAGTTTCTTATCCCTAGCGGGAGGGATTCCAGGGGGGCTGCAGTTCTTC.